This TCR beta chain comes out of a study of PD-1 blockade in classical Hodgkin lymphoma. The germline V gene has CDR1 MDHEN and CDR2 SYDVKM. V lost 2 bases and J lost 6, with 14 bases in between. The CDR3 covers 14 residues. Every patient relapsed after autologous stem cell transplantation, and brentuximab vedotin exposure varied. Whole-study results and caveats: A significant rise in TCR diversity by C4D1 was seen for CD4+ but not CD8+ cells.

Libraries were prepared by immunoSEQ multiplex PCR; TCRdb keeps only in-frame clonotypes and omits some of them. The sample contains tens of thousands of clones, 89% of which appear only once. The count of this clone is one. Its antigen is currently unknown. Sample: peripheral blood mononuclear cells (PBMCs), taken at baseline. The V and J genes are TRBV28 and TRBJ2-7, with D possibly being TRBD1 or TRBD2 (6 bases each). The TCR sequence derives from a human donor with classical Hodgkin lymphoma. The CDR3 bases are TGTGCCAGCAGTTTAGTCCAGGGGAGGCTCGAGCAGTACTTC. Encoded protein: CASSLVQGRLEQYF.